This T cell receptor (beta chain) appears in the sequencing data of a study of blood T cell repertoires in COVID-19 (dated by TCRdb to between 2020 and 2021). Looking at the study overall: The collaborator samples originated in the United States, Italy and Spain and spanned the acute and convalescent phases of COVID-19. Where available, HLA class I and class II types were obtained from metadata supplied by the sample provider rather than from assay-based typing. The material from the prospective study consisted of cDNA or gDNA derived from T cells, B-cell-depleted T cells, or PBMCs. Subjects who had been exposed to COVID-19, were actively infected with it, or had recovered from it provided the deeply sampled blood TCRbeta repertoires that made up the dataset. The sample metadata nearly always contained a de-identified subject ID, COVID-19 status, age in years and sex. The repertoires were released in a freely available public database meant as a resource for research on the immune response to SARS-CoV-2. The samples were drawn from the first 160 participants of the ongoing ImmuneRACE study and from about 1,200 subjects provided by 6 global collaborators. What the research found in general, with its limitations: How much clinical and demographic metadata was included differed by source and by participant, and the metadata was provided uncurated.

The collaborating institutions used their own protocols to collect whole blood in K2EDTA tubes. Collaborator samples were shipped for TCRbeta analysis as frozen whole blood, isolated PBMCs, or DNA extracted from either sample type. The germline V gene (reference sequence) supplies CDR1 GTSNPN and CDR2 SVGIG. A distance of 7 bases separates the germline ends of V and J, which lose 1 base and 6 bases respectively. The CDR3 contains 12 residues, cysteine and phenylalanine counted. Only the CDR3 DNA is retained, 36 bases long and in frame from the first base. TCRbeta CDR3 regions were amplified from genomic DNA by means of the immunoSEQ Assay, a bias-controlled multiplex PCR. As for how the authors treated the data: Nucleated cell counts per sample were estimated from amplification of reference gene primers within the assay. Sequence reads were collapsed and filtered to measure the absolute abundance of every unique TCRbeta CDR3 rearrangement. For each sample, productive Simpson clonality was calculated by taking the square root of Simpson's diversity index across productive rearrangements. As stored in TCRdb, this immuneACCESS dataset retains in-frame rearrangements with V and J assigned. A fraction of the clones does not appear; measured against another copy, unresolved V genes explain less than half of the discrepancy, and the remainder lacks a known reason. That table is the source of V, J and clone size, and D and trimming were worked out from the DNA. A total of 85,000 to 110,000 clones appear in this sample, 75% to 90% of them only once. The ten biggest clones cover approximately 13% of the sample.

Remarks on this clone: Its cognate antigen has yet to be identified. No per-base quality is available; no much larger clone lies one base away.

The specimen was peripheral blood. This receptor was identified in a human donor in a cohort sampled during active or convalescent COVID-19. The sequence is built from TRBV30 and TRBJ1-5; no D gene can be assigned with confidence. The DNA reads TGTGCCTGGAGTGCACTCGGTCAGCCCCAGCATTTT. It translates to CAWSALGQPQHF.